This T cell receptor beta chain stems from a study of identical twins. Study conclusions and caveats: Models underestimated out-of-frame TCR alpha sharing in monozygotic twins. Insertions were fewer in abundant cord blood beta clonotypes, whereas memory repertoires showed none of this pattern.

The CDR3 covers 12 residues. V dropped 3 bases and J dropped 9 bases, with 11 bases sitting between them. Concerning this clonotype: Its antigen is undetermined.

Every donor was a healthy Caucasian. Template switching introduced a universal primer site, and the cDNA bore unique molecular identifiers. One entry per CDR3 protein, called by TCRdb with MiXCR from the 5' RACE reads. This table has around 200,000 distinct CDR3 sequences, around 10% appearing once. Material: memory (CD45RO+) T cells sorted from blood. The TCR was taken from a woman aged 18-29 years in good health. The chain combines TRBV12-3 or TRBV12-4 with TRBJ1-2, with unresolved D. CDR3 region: CASSLSSGRYTF. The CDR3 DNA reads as TGTGCCAGCAGTTTGAGTTCCGGGCGCTACACCTTC.